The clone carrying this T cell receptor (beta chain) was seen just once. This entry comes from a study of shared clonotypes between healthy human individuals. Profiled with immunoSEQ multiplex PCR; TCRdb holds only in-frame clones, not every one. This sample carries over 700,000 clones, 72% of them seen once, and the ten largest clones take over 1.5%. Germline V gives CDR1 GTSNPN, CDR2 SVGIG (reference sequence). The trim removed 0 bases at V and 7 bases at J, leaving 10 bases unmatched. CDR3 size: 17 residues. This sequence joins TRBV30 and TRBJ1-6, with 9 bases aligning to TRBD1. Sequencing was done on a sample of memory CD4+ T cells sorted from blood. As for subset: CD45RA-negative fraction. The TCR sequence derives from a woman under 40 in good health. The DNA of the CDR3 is TGTGCCTGGAGTGTATCGACAGGGGGTCTGGAGAATTCACCCCTCCACTTT. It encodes CAWSVSTGGLENSPLHF.